The source of this T cell receptor beta chain is a study of CD8 T cells in ankylosing spondylitis. This CDR3 is 13 amino acids long. CDR1 SGHTA and CDR2 FQGNSA come from the germline V gene. V was pared by 4 bases and J by 5 bases, with 1 base of the junction left unmatched. Using quantitative 5'-RACE with molecular barcodes, the authors made TCR beta libraries. TCRdb redid the calling of the 5' RACE reads with MiXCR, one entry per CDR3 protein. The table includes 200,000 to 250,000 distinct CDR3 sequences, roughly a tenth detected once. Notes on this clonotype: The antigen is unknown.

Study findings and constraints: A TCR beta motif of under 10 highly homologous variants seemed to mark ankylosing spondylitis blood. Disease-linked clones bore a CD8+ phenotype, appearing relatively rarely in peripheral blood. Reports say disease-linked clones showed up significantly more in matched ankylosing spondylitis synovial fluid.

This receptor was obtained from a male donor with ankylosing spondylitis or in good health (not recorded which). The rearrangement joins TRBV7-2 to TRBJ1-5; 8 bases align to TRBD1. Sequencing input: blood, either unsorted or a sorted T cell fraction (not recorded which). The CDR3 region has the DNA TGTGCCAGCAGCTCGGACAGGGATCAGCCCCAGCATTTT. Protein: CASSSDRDQPQHF. Full variable domain (remainder filled in from reference TRBV7-2 and TRBJ1-5): GAGVSQSPSNKVTEKGKDVELRCDPISGHTALYWYRQSLGQGLEFLIYFQGNSAPDKSGLPSDRFSAERTGGSVSTLTIQRTQQEDSAVYLCASSSDRDQPQHFGDGTRLSIL.